A single T cell receptor (beta chain) is shown here with its context. Its cognate antigen is unknown. The table came from immunoSEQ multiplex PCR; TCRdb's copy has only in-frame clones and leaves some out. The table lists nearly 1,000,000 clones, approximately 80% of them singletons. This specimen belongs to a study of shared clonotypes between healthy human individuals. Study details: A donor's plate count was three for CD4 naive and three for CD4 memory; CD8 naive had two and CD8 memory one.

CDR1 and CDR2 (germline): SGHAT, FQNNGV. The V end lost 5 bases, the J end lost 6 bases, and 8 bases lay between the germline ends. The CDR3 has 13 residues. Points from the study as a whole: Between a few donors, naive CD4 clonotypes were shared at a level of about 5%. Investigators expected sequencing depth to affect clonotype sharing among donors.

Source material: memory CD4+ T cells sorted from blood. Subset noted: CD45RA-negative fraction. The receptor's source is a man between 18 and 29 years old in good health. V usage is TRBV11-2 and J usage is TRBJ1-6; D unclear. The CDR3 sequence: CASSQLFNSPLHF. The DNA of the CDR3 is TGTGCCAGCAGCCAATTATTTAATTCACCCCTCCACTTT.